A single sample is the source of the 5 T cell receptor beta chains below, sequenced in a study of T cell responses to AZD1222 COVID-19 vaccine. Sequencing was performed with immunoSEQ multiplex PCR; in TCRdb, only in-frame clones are kept and a portion is missing. The profile covers 110,000 to 150,000 clones, with around 88% appearing a single time and about 3% taken by the ten largest. This material consisted of peripheral blood, taken on day 0 of AZD1222 vaccination. The receptor set was obtained from an adult in good health.

The J gene is TRBJ2-1, the V gene TRBV2; the match to TRBD2 covers 7 bases. Trimming took 1 base from V and 0 from J; bases not matched to a gene: 0. The germline V gene has CDR1 SNHLY and CDR2 FYNNEI. The CDR3 runs 15 residues. The CDR3 region is CASSEGGGSYNEQFF. The CDR3 nucleotides are TGTGCCAGCAGTGAAGGGGGGGGCTCCTACAATGAGCAGTTCTTC.

DNA for the CDR3: TGCGCCAGCAGCTTGGCGTCTGGAAACACCATATATTTT. Amino acid sequence: CASSLASGNTIYF. The V and J genes are TRBV5-1 and TRBJ1-3; D remains unclear. The germline V gene encodes CDR1 SGHRS and CDR2 YFSETQ. This CDR3 contains 13 residues. Trimming shortened V by 0 bases and J by 1 base, and 2 bases separated the two germline ends.

The chain couples TRBV29-1 to TRBJ2-5; 8 nucleotides line up with TRBD2. CDR1 and CDR2 from the germline V gene are SQVTM and ANQGSEA. Trimming at V came to 4 bases and at J to 2 bases, leaving 9 bases not matched to a gene. The CDR3 is 15 amino acids. CDR3 nucleotide sequence: TGCAGCGTTGTCGGGTCTAGCGGGTTTCAAGAGACCCAGTACTTC. Its translation is CSVVGSSGFQETQYF.

The chain employs TRBV5-5 and TRBJ1-2; 10 bases are shared with TRBD1. CDR1 is SGHKS, CDR2 YYEKEE, per germline (reference sequence). V lost 4 bases, J lost 4 bases, and 7 bases stayed unmatched. This CDR3 has 15 residues. The CDR3 reads CASSPGQGVSYGYTF. The CDR3 region has the DNA TGTGCCAGCAGCCCCGGACAGGGGGTTTCCTATGGCTACACCTTC.

The rearrangement uses TRBV10-3 and TRBJ1-2, with TRBD1 matching over 8 bases. Unmatched junction bases numbered 9, after V lost 8 bases and J lost 7 bases. The CDR3 is made up of 13 amino acids. The germline gives CDR1 ENHRY, CDR2 SYGVKD. The CDR3 loop is CAIRRTGSFGYTF. The DNA for the CDR3 is TGTGCCATCCGAAGGACAGGGTCATTTGGCTACACCTTC.